This TCR beta chain was sequenced during a study of T cells in Graves' hyperthyroidism and ophthalmopathy. Ophthalmopathy patients showed a Clinical Activity Score of at least 3, NOSPECS grade of at least 4 and duration under 3 months. Researchers barred patients who had uncontrolled infection, other autoimmune disease, pregnancy or lactation. PBMCs stemmed from around 9.3 ml fresh peripheral blood. Researchers took RNA transcripts and amplified the TCR beta CDR3 regions from them. RT-PCR in the first round (using the HTBI primer set) targeted the TCR CDR3. Each CDR3 protein is one row after TCRdb ran MiXCR on the multiplex PCR reads. Of around 300,000 distinct CDR3 sequences listed, approximately 18% are singletons. Study findings and constraints: Most thyroid-expanded clonotypes above 0.001 were also found in blood.

Germline V lookup: CDR1 MDHEN, CDR2 SYDVKM. V was cut by 7 bases and J by 4 bases, with 10 bases left in between. CDR3 length equals 12 residues. Note on this clonotype: The antigen is unknown.

The receptor comes from a man aged 50 to 60 with Graves' ophthalmopathy. V gene TRBV28 combines with J gene TRBJ1-2, with D possibly matching TRBD1 (6 bases). Sequenced input: blood. This CDR3 is CASNRVGYGYTF. CDR3 nucleotide sequence: TGTGCCAGCAACAGGGTGGGCTATGGCTACACCTTC.